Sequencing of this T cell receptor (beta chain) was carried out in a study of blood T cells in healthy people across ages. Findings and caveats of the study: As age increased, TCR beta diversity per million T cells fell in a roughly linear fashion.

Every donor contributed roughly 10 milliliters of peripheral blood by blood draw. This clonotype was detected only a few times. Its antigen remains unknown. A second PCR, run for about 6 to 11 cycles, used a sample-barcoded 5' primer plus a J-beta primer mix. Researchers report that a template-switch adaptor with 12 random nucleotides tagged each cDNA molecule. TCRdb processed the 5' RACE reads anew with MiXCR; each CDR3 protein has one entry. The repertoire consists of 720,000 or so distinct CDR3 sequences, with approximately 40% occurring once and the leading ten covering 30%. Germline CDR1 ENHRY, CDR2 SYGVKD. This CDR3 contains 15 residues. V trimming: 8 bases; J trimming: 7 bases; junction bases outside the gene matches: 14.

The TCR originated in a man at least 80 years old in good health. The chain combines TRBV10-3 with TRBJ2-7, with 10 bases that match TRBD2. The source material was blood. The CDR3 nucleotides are TGTGCCATCTTAAAAGCGGGGGGGCCTCAGGATGAGCAGTACTTC. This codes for CAILKAGGPQDEQYF.